This record covers a single T cell receptor (beta chain). Its antigen is undetermined. CDR1 SGHRS and CDR2 YFSETQ come from the germline V gene. The CDR3 runs to 15 residues. The junction had 7 bases not matched to a gene; V was cut back by 5 bases and J by 4 bases. The PCR employed 60 Vbeta primers together with 13 Jbeta primers. The assay was immunoSEQ multiplex PCR, and TCRdb's table has in-frame clones only and misses some. The sample carries roughly 180,000 clones, 60% to 80% recorded once. This sample stems from a study of cytomegalovirus exposure and HLA in healthy donors. The study's findings and limits: The authors assumed roughly uniform sequencing depth across donors for presence/absence analyses. One variant, a missense change in DCLRE1C, was linked in a later analysis to TCR beta V- and J-gene trimming. There was a cluster of highly shared sequence variants that was likely a sequencing artifact.

The chain links TRBV5-1 to TRBJ2-3; 10 nucleotides agree with TRBD2. This clonotype originated in a woman aged 50 to 65 in good health and CMV-seropositive. Sequenced sample: PBMCs. The CDR3 nucleotides are TGCGCCAGCAGACCAACTAGCGGGGCCTCAGATACGCAGTATTTT. Protein sequence: CASRPTSGASDTQYF.